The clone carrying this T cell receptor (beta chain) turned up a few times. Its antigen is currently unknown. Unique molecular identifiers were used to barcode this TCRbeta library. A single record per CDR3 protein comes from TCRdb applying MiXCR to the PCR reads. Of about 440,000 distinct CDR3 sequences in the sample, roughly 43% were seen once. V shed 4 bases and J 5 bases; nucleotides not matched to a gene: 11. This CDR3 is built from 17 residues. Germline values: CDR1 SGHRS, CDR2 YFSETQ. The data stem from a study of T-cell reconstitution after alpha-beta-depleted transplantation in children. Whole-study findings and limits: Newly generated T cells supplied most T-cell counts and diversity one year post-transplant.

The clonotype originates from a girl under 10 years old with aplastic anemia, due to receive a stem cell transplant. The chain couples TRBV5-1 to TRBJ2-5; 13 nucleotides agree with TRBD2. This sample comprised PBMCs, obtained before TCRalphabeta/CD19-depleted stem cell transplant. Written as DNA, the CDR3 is TGCGCCAGCAGCGAATTCGGACTAGCGGGAGTCTGGGAGACCCAGTACTTC. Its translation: CASSEFGLAGVWETQYF.